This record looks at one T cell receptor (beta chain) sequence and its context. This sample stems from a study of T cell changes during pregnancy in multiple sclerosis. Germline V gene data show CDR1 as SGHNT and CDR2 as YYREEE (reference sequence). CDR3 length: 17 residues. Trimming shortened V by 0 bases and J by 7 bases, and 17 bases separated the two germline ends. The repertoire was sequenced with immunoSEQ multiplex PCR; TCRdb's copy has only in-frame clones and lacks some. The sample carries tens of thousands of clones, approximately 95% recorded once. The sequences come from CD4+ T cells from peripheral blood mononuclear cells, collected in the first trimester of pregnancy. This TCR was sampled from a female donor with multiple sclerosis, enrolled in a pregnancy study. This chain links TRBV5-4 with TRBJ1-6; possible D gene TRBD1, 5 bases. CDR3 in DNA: TGTGCCAGCAGCTTGGAAGGGGTCTCAGGCATGAATTCACCCCTCCACTTT. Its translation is CASSLEGVSGMNSPLHF.